These 27 T cell receptor beta chains came from one sample sequenced in a study of blood T cells in healthy people across ages. Primers used in a second PCR of roughly 6 to 11 cycles were a sample-barcoded 5' primer and a J-beta primer mix. Each CDR3 protein is one row after TCRdb ran MiXCR on the 5' RACE reads. The sample has nearly 800,000 distinct CDR3 sequences, roughly 56% seen once. Specimen: blood. Receptor source: a man aged 35 to 55 in good health.

The chain combines TRBV7-2 with TRBJ1-5; D is ambiguous. V was pared by 5 bases and J by 5 bases, with 10 bases between. Germline CDR1 is SGHTA and CDR2 is FQGNSA. The CDR3 length is 13 residues. The CDR3 region is CASSPGSHQPQHF. The CDR3 DNA follows: TGTGCCAGCAGCCCCGGGAGCCATCAGCCCCAGCATTTT.

The CDR3 loop reads CASGTTGGNEQFF. The CDR3 coding sequence is TGCGCCAGCGGAACAACAGGGGGCAATGAGCAGTTCTTC. The genes are TRBV5-1 and TRBJ2-1; 8 bases map to TRBD1. CDR3 length: 13 residues. Germline-derived CDR1 and CDR2 are SGHRS and YFSETQ. V lost 7 bases and J lost 6; bases outside the gene matches: 6. Full variable domain (rest looked up from reference TRBV5-1 and TRBJ2-1): KAGVTQTPRYLIKTRGQQVTLSCSPISGHRSVSWYQQTPGQGLQFLFEYFSETQRNKGNFPGRFSGRQFSNSRSEMNVSTLELGDSALYLCASGTTGGNEQFFGPGTRLTVL.

This clonotype was detected only a few times. V gene TRBV18 combines with J gene TRBJ2-5, with D maybe TRBD1 (6 bases). This CDR3 is 13 amino acids long. V was clipped by 3 bases and J by 2 bases, with 7 bases between them. CDR1 and CDR2 from the germline V gene are KGHSH and LQKENI. In DNA form, the CDR3 reads TGTGCCAGCTCACCTAGGGGGCAAGAGACCCAGTACTTC. It codes for CASSPRGQETQYF.

This clonotype was observed a handful of times. The rearrangement joins TRBV19 to TRBJ2-4; TRBD2 might be the D (6 bases). With 2 bases removed from V and 5 bases from J, the gap between germline ends came to 10 bases. Germline CDR1 reads LNHDA; CDR2 reads SQIVND (reference sequence). There are 14 residues in the CDR3. The CDR3 sequence: CASSITGVENIQYF. Written as DNA, the CDR3 is TGTGCCAGTAGTATAACGGGAGTAGAAAACATTCAGTACTTC.

The chain combines TRBV29-1 with TRBJ1-1, with D possibly being TRBD1 (6 bases). The CDR3 sequence is 12 residues long. Germline V CDR1 and CDR2: SQVTM, ANQGSEA. The CDR3 nucleotides are TGCAGTACCGCCCACCCAGGGGCGCTCGGTTTCTTT. Translation: CSTAHPGALGFF.

This chain joins TRBV5-5 and TRBJ2-5, with 9 nucleotides matching TRBD2. J was trimmed by 1 base and V by 4 bases; bases with no gene match: 11. Germline assignment: CDR1 SGHKS and CDR2 YYEKEE (reference sequence). This CDR3 spans 17 amino acids. DNA of the CDR3: TGTGCCAGCAGCCCAATGTGGGCTAGCGGGACCCAAGAGACCCAGTACTTC. Its protein is CASSPMWASGTQETQYF.

This clonotype was seen more than once but under ten times. At one end the junction does not follow the germline gene, possibly because of a read error. The chain combines TRBV12-3 or TRBV12-4 with TRBJ2-3, with D possibly TRBD2 on 6 matching bases. The CDR3 is 14 residues long. CDR3 DNA sequence: TGTGCCAGCAGCTTAGCGGCTAGCACAGATACGCAGTATTTT. Protein: CASSLAASTDTQYF.

The J gene is TRBJ1-5, the V gene TRBV4-3, with no clear D. CDR1 and CDR2 (germline): LGHNA, YSLEER. This CDR3 region has 13 residues. Trimming cost V 0 bases and J 9 bases, with 9 bases left between them. The CDR3 reads CASSQDLNRPQHF. The CDR3 bases are TGCGCCAGCAGCCAAGATCTTAATAGGCCCCAGCATTTT.

The chain is built from TRBV4-2 and TRBJ2-3; D call uncertain. The CDR3 consists of 17 residues. Deletions cut 0 bases from V and 2 bases from J, with 15 bases between. From germline, CDR1 is LGHNA and CDR2 YNFKEQ. The CDR3 sequence: CASSQDLSASLTDTQYF. The CDR3 DNA is TGTGCCAGCAGCCAAGATTTGTCAGCGTCCCTCACAGATACGCAGTATTTT.

This chain connects TRBV20-1 to TRBJ2-5; 9 nucleotides line up with TRBD2. The CDR3 is made up of 15 amino acids. J gave up 5 bases and V 0 bases, and 7 bases lay outside the gene matches. Germline V gene lookup returns CDR1 DFQATT and CDR2 SNEGSKA (reference sequence). CDR3 sequence: CSARDRLAGSETQYF. The CDR3 region has the DNA TGCAGTGCTAGAGATAGGCTAGCGGGAAGCGAGACCCAGTACTTC.

This clonotype was seen only once. The CDR3 sequence is CASSLRTASYNEQYF. CDR3 sequence (DNA): TGTGCCAGCAGTCTCCGGACAGCCTCCTACAATGAGCAGTACTTC. The V gene is TRBV27, the J gene TRBJ2-1, with D possibly TRBD1 on 6 matching bases. The DNA end is a closer match to TRBJ2-7, so the J assignment may be wrong. CDR1 and CDR2 (germline): MNHEY, SMNVEV (reference sequence). The CDR3 loop spans 15 amino acids.

Only a few counts were recorded for this clonotype. The J gene is TRBJ1-2, the V gene TRBV9; TRBD1 matches at 10 bases. The CDR3 runs to 15 residues. J gave up 3 bases and V 1 base, and 3 bases lay outside the gene matches. Per germline, CDR1 SGDLS and CDR2 YYNGEE. CDR3 DNA sequence: TGTGCCAGCAGCGTAAGAGGGACAGGGGACTATGGCTACACCTTC. Its translation is CASSVRGTGDYGYTF.

The V call is TRBV27, the J call TRBJ2-1; 9 positions agree with TRBD1. Germline V gene sequence: CDR1 MNHEY, CDR2 SMNVEV (reference sequence). The V segment lost 7 bases and the J segment 7 bases; nucleotides outside the gene matches: 5. CDR3 length equals 13 residues. The CDR3 DNA follows: TGTGCCAGCACCTCACAGGGGGCGAATGAGCAGTTCTTC. Its protein product is CASTSQGANEQFF.

V usage is TRBV10-3 and J usage is TRBJ1-5, with 8 bases aligning to TRBD1. The CDR3 extends over 14 amino acids. The J segment lost 6 bases and the V segment lost 5 bases, leaving 6 bases of the junction unmatched. CDR1 ENHRY and CDR2 SYGVKD come from the germline V gene. The CDR3 DNA is TGTGCCATCAGTCCCGGGACAGGACTTCAGCCCCAGCATTTT. As protein: CAISPGTGLQPQHF.

The chain carries TRBV4-2 and TRBJ2-7, with 10 bases aligning to TRBD1. J lost 9 bases, V lost 3 bases, and 11 bases had no gene match. CDR3 size: 15 residues. Germline V lookup: CDR1 LGHNA, CDR2 YNFKEQ. The CDR3 nucleotides are TGTGCCAGCAGCCAGATTGCGGGACAGGGGCTCGGGCAGTACTTC. This codes for CASSQIAGQGLGQYF.

The V call is TRBV20-1, the J call TRBJ1-6; D uncertain. Trimming stripped 3 bases from V and 7 bases from J, with 16 bases between. Germline V lookup: CDR1 DFQATT, CDR2 SNEGSKA (reference sequence). CDR3 size: 15 residues. CDR3 DNA: TGCAGTGCTAGGCCGGCCCTTCGTGAGAATTCACCCCTCCACTTT. As protein: CSARPALRENSPLHF.

The chain couples TRBV27 to TRBJ2-4, with D unresolved. Trimming pared 4 bases from V and 2 bases from J, leaving 9 bases between. There are 14 residues in the CDR3. The germline V gene has CDR1 MNHEY and CDR2 SMNVEV (reference sequence). The CDR3 DNA is TGTGCCAGCAGTTCCTTGAGGACCAAAAACATTCAGTACTTC. Translated, it gives CASSSLRTKNIQYF.

The gene calls are TRBV7-3 and TRBJ2-5; either TRBD1 or TRBD2 may fit D (5 bases each). The V and J ends lost 5 bases and 2 bases respectively, with 12 bases between them. Germline lookup yields CDR1 SGHTA and CDR2 FQGTGA. The CDR3 length is 14 residues. CDR3 residues: CASSRNGAQETQYF. Written as DNA, the CDR3 is TGTGCCAGCAGCAGGAACGGGGCGCAAGAGACCCAGTACTTC.

V is TRBV7-2 and J is TRBJ2-1, with TRBD1 matching 10 bases. The CDR3 is 16 residues long. Trimming removed 5 bases from V and 8 bases from J; junction bases left unmatched: 12. The germline V gene has CDR1 SGHTA and CDR2 FQGNSA. This CDR3 reads CASSAPGQGWIDEQFF. DNA of the CDR3: TGTGCCAGCAGCGCTCCGGGACAGGGGTGGATTGATGAGCAGTTCTTC.

The chain uses TRBV4-2 and TRBJ2-4; D remains unclear. The DNA end is more similar to TRBJ2-7, so the J call may be wrong. The germline V gene has CDR1 LGHNA and CDR2 YNFKEQ. The CDR3 runs to 14 residues. The CDR3 spells CASSQDAEIYEQYF. In nucleotides, the CDR3 is TGTGCCAGCAGCCAAGATGCTGAGATTTACGAGCAGTACTTC.

The chain has TRBV21-1 and TRBJ1-1; TRBD1, as called in the table, went unchecked against the DNA. TRBV21-1 has pseudogene status. The CDR3 spans 12 residues. The CDR3 region is CASSSMSGEAFF. As DNA, the CDR3 is TGTGCCAGCAGCTCAATGTCAGGGGAAGCTTTCTTT.

The V and J genes are TRBV28 and TRBJ2-7, with TRBD2 as a possible D gene (5 bases). CDR1 is MDHEN, CDR2 SYDVKM, per germline. V was pared by 8 bases and J by 3 bases, with 20 bases between. This CDR3 comprises 15 residues. CDR3 sequence: CASLHSGSEGYEQYF. The CDR3, as DNA: TGTGCCAGCCTTCACAGTGGTTCTGAGGGCTACGAGCAGTACTTC. Based on the CDR3 plus reference TRBV28 and TRBJ2-7, the full variable domain is DVKVTQSSRYLVKRTGEKVFLECVQDMDHENMFWYRQDPGLGLRLIYFSYDVKMKEKGDIPEGYSVSREKKERFSLILESASTNQTSMYLCASLHSGSEGYEQYFGPGTRLTVT.

The V call is TRBV25-1, the J call TRBJ2-7, with a possible D match to TRBD2 (6 bases). This CDR3 contains 15 residues. Trimming cost V 2 bases and J 1 base, with 12 bases left between them. CDR1 is MGHDK and CDR2 is SYGVNS in the germline V gene. The CDR3 here is CASSERRGSSYEQYF. CDR3 sequence (DNA): TGTGCCAGCAGTGAAAGGCGGGGCAGTTCCTACGAGCAGTACTTC.

The CDR3 DNA is TGTGCCACCAGTGATTTCCGGGGCACAGATACGCAGTATTTT. As protein: CATSDFRGTDTQYF. The chain combines TRBV24-1 with TRBJ2-3, with unresolved D. V lost 1 base to trimming and J lost 1 base, with 5 bases between them. Germline CDR1 KGHDR, CDR2 SFDVKD. This CDR3 region has 14 residues.

V gene TRBV4-2 combines with J gene TRBJ2-4; 7 bases match TRBD1. The J call is doubtful: the DNA matches TRBJ2-5 better. CDR3 length: 14 amino acids. Germline V lookup: CDR1 LGHNA, CDR2 YNFKEQ. CDR3 sequence reads: CASSQDRTGETQYF. The CDR3 region has the DNA TGTGCCAGCAGCCAAGATAGGACAGGAGAGACCCAGTACTTC.

This chain uses TRBV7-9 with TRBJ2-3, with TRBD2 as a possible D gene (6 bases). Trimming left V 6 bases short and J 2 bases short, with 15 bases between. CDR3 length equals 15 residues. CDR1 is SEHNR and CDR2 is FQNEAQ in the germline V gene (reference sequence). CDR3 in amino acids: CASSPTSRNTDTQYF. CDR3 in DNA: TGTGCCAGCAGTCCTACTAGCCGGAACACAGATACGCAGTATTTT.

This chain connects TRBV6-5 to TRBJ1-5; 9 bases fit TRBD1. The CDR3 is 15 amino acids. The V gene's germline CDR1 is MNHEY and CDR2 SVGAGI. The trim removed 5 bases at V and 3 bases at J, leaving 5 bases unmatched. CDR3 coding DNA: TGTGCCAGCAGTAAAACAGGGGGCCACAATCAGCCCCAGCATTTT. Translation gives CASSKTGGHNQPQHF.